This TCR beta chain is drawn from a study of vaccination and CD4 T cells after COVID-19. Sequencing of the DNA from cultured CD4+ T cells was carried out with the Oncomine TCR Beta short-read assay. Each CDR3 protein gets one entry after TCRdb re-called the PCR reads with MiXCR. The data show some 25,000 distinct CDR3 sequences, with roughly 62% seen just once and about 20% held by the top ten. This clonotype was seen a handful of times. Its antigen is undetermined. Treatment described: approximately nine-day PBMC culture with coronavirus spike peptide pools or control peptides (ViraFEST assay). The CDR3 totals 14 residues.

The specimen comprised CD4+ T cells from blood, cultured in vitro, sampled after SARS-CoV-2 vaccination. This TCR was sampled from a human donor who received a COVID-19 vaccine. The chain joins TRBV21-1 to TRBJ1-1; the tabulated D call, TRBD1, remains unverified against the DNA. TRBV21-1 is a documented pseudogene. In DNA form, the CDR3 reads TGTGCCAGCAGCAAAGTCCCAGGGATTCCTGAAGCTTTCTTT. Translating it yields CASSKVPGIPEAFF.